The 29 T cell receptor beta chains presented below share a single source sample, sequenced in a study of shared clonotypes between healthy human individuals (dated by TCRdb to the early 2020s). Receptor libraries were prepared by the immunoSEQ multiplex PCR assay. The source is immuneACCESS, and TCRdb retained only in-frame sequences with V and J called. Part of the clones is not carried over; for the studies checked, unresolved V genes explain less than half of this, and the remainder is unexplained. Counted in this sample were approximately 640,000 clones; 90% of them appeared once. The top ten hold about 33% of the sample. The sample consisted of memory CD8+ T cells from PBMCs. The cell subset or site label of this sample denotes: CD45RO+ cells pooled with CCR7-negative TemRA cells. These receptors came from a man in his late teens or twenties in good health. Some clones in this sample may be carry-over from other donors' samples.

The rearrangement joins TRBV6-1 to TRBJ2-4; possibly TRBD1 for D (7 bases). CDR1 MNHNS and CDR2 SASEGT come from the germline V gene. V lost 2 bases and J lost 8, with 22 bases in between. This CDR3 has 17 amino acids. The CDR3 DNA reads TGTGCCAGCAGTGAAAGGGCCAGGGGGGTATTAAGGGACATTCAGTACTTC. This encodes CASSERARGVLRDIQYF.

CDR3 sequence (DNA): TGTGCCAGCAGCTTAATACGAACAGGGGGAAAAGAGACCCAGTACTTC. Protein sequence: CASSLIRTGGKETQYF. The chain combines TRBV7-6 with TRBJ2-5; 8 nucleotides agree with TRBD1. The CDR3 runs 16 residues. Germline values: CDR1 SGHVS, CDR2 FNYEAQ. After removal of 2 bases from V and 3 bases from J, the junction contained 8 bases not matched to a gene.

This chain connects TRBV28 to TRBJ2-1, with a possible D match to TRBD2 (5 bases). Trimming stripped 5 bases from V and 0 bases from J, with 14 bases between. The germline CDR1 and CDR2 sequences are MDHEN and SYDVKM. The CDR3 consists of 16 residues. The CDR3 here is CASSTPAESSYNEQFF. The CDR3 nucleotides are TGTGCCAGCAGTACCCCAGCGGAAAGCTCCTACAATGAGCAGTTCTTC.

The chain carries TRBV27 and TRBJ2-3; the match to TRBD2 covers 9 bases. This CDR3 spans 18 amino acids. Germline V gene sequence: CDR1 MNHEY, CDR2 SMNVEV (reference sequence). Trimming at V came to 5 bases and at J to 0 bases, leaving 12 bases not matched to a gene. CDR3 sequence (DNA): TGTGCCAGCAGTCGTACTAGCGGGCTACCATCTAGCACAGATACGCAGTATTTT. Translation gives CASSRTSGLPSSTDTQYF.

The CDR3 region has the DNA TGTGCCAGCAGCCCAATAAGCGGGAGTTCCTACAATGAGCAGTTCTTC. This sequence encodes CASSPISGSSYNEQFF. The chain employs TRBV7-9 and TRBJ2-1; 8 bases fit TRBD2. Germline CDR1 reads SEHNR; CDR2 reads FQNEAQ (reference sequence). This CDR3 contains 16 residues. The trim removed 5 bases at V and 1 base at J, leaving 7 bases unmatched.

The chain is built from TRBV28 and TRBJ1-2; D remains unclear. The CDR3 spans 14 residues. Germline CDR1 MDHEN, CDR2 SYDVKM. V lost 1 base and J 7 bases, leaving 13 bases between the germline ends. CDR3 coding DNA: TGTGCCAGCAGTTTATATTACAGTGGCGGTGGCTACACCTTC. As protein: CASSLYYSGGGYTF.

The genes are TRBV7-6 and TRBJ2-1; maybe TRBD1 (5 bases). Germline CDR1 reads SGHVS; CDR2 reads FNYEAQ. V lost 5 bases and J lost 4, with 18 bases in between. The CDR3 is made up of 16 amino acids. Written as DNA, the CDR3 is TGTGCCAGCAGCGGCGAAGGGGTGAACGGATACAATGAGCAGTTCTTC. It yields the protein CASSGEGVNGYNEQFF.

This clone was counted once. This chain joins TRBV9 and TRBJ1-4, with D uncertain. From germline, CDR1 is SGDLS and CDR2 YYNGEE. The length of the CDR3 is 14 residues. The ends were cut back, 5 bases at V and 4 bases at J, with 12 bases in the middle. The CDR3 is CASSSSDLNEKLFF. The CDR3 region has the DNA TGTGCCAGCAGTTCTTCAGATCTTAATGAAAAACTGTTTTTT.

The rearrangement uses TRBV7-7 and TRBJ1-1; D perhaps matches TRBD1 (5 bases). The CDR3 is made up of 15 amino acids. Trimming removed 5 bases at V and 0 bases at J, with 13 bases between. Germline V CDR1 and CDR2: SSHAT, FNYEAQ (reference sequence). CDR3 residues: CASSPVQELNTEAFF. The CDR3 nucleotides are TGTGCCAGCAGCCCGGTACAGGAGTTGAACACTGAAGCTTTCTTT.

The J gene is TRBJ1-2, the V gene TRBV5-4, with TRBD1 identical over 7 bases. Germline V gene data show CDR1 as SGHNT and CDR2 as YYREEE (reference sequence). The junction had 6 bases not matched to a gene; V was cut back by 3 bases and J by 4 bases. The CDR3 covers 14 residues. CDR3 residues: CASSSREGAYGYTF. The CDR3 nucleotides are TGTGCCAGCAGCTCCAGGGAGGGGGCCTATGGCTACACCTTC.

Details on this clone: Other nucleotide sequences from this sample produce the same CDR3. The chain joins TRBV27 to TRBJ2-1, with TRBD2 identical over 7 bases. Germline loops: CDR1 MNHEY, CDR2 SMNVEV (reference sequence). The ends lost 2 bases at V and 3 bases at J; junction bases unmatched: 4. CDR3 size: 15 residues. CDR3 nucleotide sequence: TGTGCCAGCAGTTTAGGCGGGAGTGGCTACAATGAGCAGTTCTTC. It is translated as CASSLGGSGYNEQFF.

DNA for the CDR3: TGTGCCAGCAGCTTGGAGGCAGGGCTCATGAACACTGAAGCTTTCTTT. This codes for CASSLEAGLMNTEAFF. This chain uses TRBV5-4 with TRBJ1-1; D possibly corresponds to TRBD1 (5 bases). Trimming left V 0 bases short and J 0 bases short, with 12 bases between. Germline lookup yields CDR1 SGHNT and CDR2 YYREEE (reference sequence). The CDR3 is made up of 16 amino acids.

The chain is built from TRBV9 and TRBJ2-7, with TRBD2 identical over 7 bases. V lost 0 bases to trimming and J lost 5 bases; unmatched junction nucleotides: 5. The germline gives CDR1 SGDLS, CDR2 YYNGEE. The CDR3 runs to 14 residues. The CDR3 nucleotides are TGTGCCAGCAGCGTAGGGGAGGGCCTCCACGAGCAGTACTTC. Its protein is CASSVGEGLHEQYF.

The J gene is TRBJ2-1, the V gene TRBV19; perhaps TRBD2 as D (5 bases). The V and J ends lost 5 bases and 1 base respectively, with 12 bases between them. The CDR3 spans 15 residues. Germline-derived CDR1 and CDR2 are LNHDA and SQIVND (reference sequence). CDR3 residues: CASSPGGASYNEQFF. CDR3 nucleotide sequence: TGTGCCAGTAGTCCCGGAGGAGCTTCCTACAATGAGCAGTTCTTC.

The chain is built from TRBV5-1 and TRBJ2-7; 11 nucleotides match TRBD2. Per germline, CDR1 SGHRS and CDR2 YFSETQ. The CDR3 runs to 18 residues. The trim removed 0 bases at V and 7 bases at J, leaving 15 bases unmatched. The CDR3 DNA sequence: TGCGCCAGCAGCTTGGCCGGAATCCGGCTAGCGGGAGGCCTGGAGCAGTACTTC. Protein sequence: CASSLAGIRLAGGLEQYF.

This rearrangement joins TRBV7-9 to TRBJ2-6; perhaps TRBD1 as D (6 bases). The CDR3 runs to 16 residues. V dropped 1 base and J dropped 1 base, with 8 bases sitting between them. Germline V CDR1 and CDR2: SEHNR, FQNEAQ (reference sequence). The CDR3 reads CASSLDRASGANVLTF. Written as DNA, the CDR3 is TGTGCCAGCAGCTTAGACAGGGCGTCTGGGGCCAACGTCCTGACTTTC.

The chain has TRBV28 and TRBJ2-5, with a weak D call TRBD2 (6 bases). CDR3 length: 15 amino acids. CDR1 and CDR2 (germline): MDHEN, SYDVKM. The V end lost 3 bases, the J end lost 5 bases, and 16 bases lay between the germline ends. CDR3 sequence reads: CASSFGRVSYETQYF. The CDR3 bases are TGTGCCAGCAGTTTCGGGAGAGTGTCATACGAGACCCAGTACTTC.

V is TRBV7-9 and J is TRBJ2-3, with D unresolved. V was pared by 5 bases and J by 0 bases, with 15 bases between. The CDR3 has 16 residues. From germline, CDR1 is SEHNR and CDR2 FQNEAQ (reference sequence). CDR3 sequence reads: CASSLTQAPSTDTQYF. CDR3 nucleotides: TGTGCCAGCAGCCTCACCCAGGCCCCTAGCACAGATACGCAGTATTTT.

The chain is built from TRBV5-1 and TRBJ2-3, with 10 bases aligning to TRBD1. CDR3 length: 16 residues. Germline CDR1 SGHRS, CDR2 YFSETQ. V shed 4 bases and J 5 bases; nucleotides not matched to a gene: 10. In DNA form, the CDR3 reads TGCGCCAGCAGCACTCTCCCCGGGACAGGGGTAGATACGCAGTATTTT. It codes for CASSTLPGTGVDTQYF.

This sequence joins TRBV4-3 and TRBJ1-4; D is possibly TRBD1 (5 bases). Trimming removed 4 bases from V and 4 bases from J, with 19 bases in between. CDR3 length: 17 amino acids. In germline, CDR1 is LGHNA, CDR2 YSLEER. This CDR3 reads CASSPLGGSRGNEKLFF. CDR3 nucleotide sequence: TGCGCCAGCAGCCCACTGGGGGGGAGCAGAGGTAATGAAAAACTGTTTTTT.

The V gene is TRBV2, the J gene TRBJ2-7; TRBD2 might be the D (5 bases). The CDR3 is 11 amino acids. Germline V gene lookup returns CDR1 SNHLY and CDR2 FYNNEI. V lost 9 bases, J lost 3 bases, and 9 bases lay in between. The CDR3 region is CASKDFYEQYF. The DNA of the CDR3 is TGTGCCAGTAAGGACTTCTACGAGCAGTACTTC.

V gene TRBV5-6 combines with J gene TRBJ2-2; no definite D call. This CDR3 has 13 residues. V was trimmed by 2 bases and J by 4 bases, leaving 6 bases between them. The germline gives CDR1 SGHDT, CDR2 YYEEEE. The chain's CDR3 is CASSLTATGELFF. CDR3 sequence (DNA): TGTGCCAGCAGCTTAACGGCCACCGGGGAGCTGTTTTTT.

This clone was seen a single time. The chain uses TRBV10-1 and TRBJ2-1; D call uncertain. Trimming stripped 5 bases from V and 8 bases from J, with 19 bases between. The germline gives CDR1 WNHNN, CDR2 SYGVQD (reference sequence). The CDR3 runs to 15 residues. CDR3 in amino acids: CASSPSGPAIDEQFF. CDR3 nucleotide sequence: TGCGCCAGCAGTCCGTCGGGCCCGGCCATCGATGAGCAGTTCTTC.

The chain is built from TRBV28 and TRBJ1-4; D not resolved. Between the trimmed V and J ends, which lost 5 bases and 5 bases, there was a span of 18 bases. The germline CDR1 and CDR2 sequences are MDHEN and SYDVKM. The CDR3 contains 16 residues. This chain's CDR3 is CASSPRRGRTNEKLFF. The CDR3 coding sequence is TGTGCCAGCAGTCCCCGACGAGGACGTACGAATGAAAAACTGTTTTTT. The full variable domain, rest sourced from reference TRBV28 and TRBJ1-4, is DVKVTQSSRYLVKRTGEKVFLECVQDMDHENMFWYRQDPGLGLRLIYFSYDVKMKEKGDIPEGYSVSREKKERFSLILESASTNQTSMYLCASSPRRGRTNEKLFFGSGTQLSVL.

The gene calls are TRBV6-6 and TRBJ2-7; D is possibly TRBD1 (7 bases). V dropped 11 bases and J dropped 5 bases, with 19 bases sitting between them. CDR3 length equals 13 residues. From germline, CDR1 is MNHNY and CDR2 SVGAGI (reference sequence). The CDR3 loop is CACSWAGGNEQYF. DNA of the CDR3: TGTGCCTGCTCTTGGGCAGGGGGGAACGAGCAGTACTTC.

V and J are TRBV6-5 and TRBJ2-5, with 8 bases fitting TRBD1. Germline trimming cut 6 bases from V and 5 bases from J; bases unmatched to any gene: 11. CDR1 and CDR2 (germline): MNHEY, SVGAGI. There are 15 residues in the CDR3. The CDR3 coding sequence is TGTGCCAGCAGCCCCGACAGGGGACCTGGGGAGACCCAGTACTTC. Its protein product is CASSPDRGPGETQYF.

The chain couples TRBV19 to TRBJ2-7; TRBD1 agrees at 9 bases. V was clipped by 6 bases and J by 6 bases; unmatched bases: 12. Germline CDR1 and CDR2: LNHDA and SQIVND (reference sequence). The CDR3 runs to 15 residues. The CDR3 DNA is TGTGCCAGTAGCAGAAACAGGGGGCGATTGGCCGAGCAGTACTTC. Its protein is CASSRNRGRLAEQYF.

The rearrangement joins TRBV19 to TRBJ2-2; D is perhaps TRBD2 (5 bases). CDR3 length: 16 residues. CDR1 is LNHDA, CDR2 SQIVND, per germline (reference sequence). V shed 5 bases and J shed 4 bases, with 17 bases lying between them. The CDR3 region is CASSARKADFTGELFF. CDR3 DNA: TGTGCCAGTAGTGCCCGGAAGGCGGACTTCACCGGGGAGCTGTTTTTT.

This clone was detected only a few times. This sequence joins TRBV28 and TRBJ2-3, with 16 bases lining up with TRBD2. Germline values: CDR1 MDHEN, CDR2 SYDVKM. The CDR3 is made up of 18 amino acids. V lost 5 bases, J lost 4 bases, and 9 bases stayed unmatched. For the CDR3, the DNA is TGTGCCAGCAGTCCCGGGACTAGCGGGAGGGCCTGGGCAGATACGCAGTATTTT. Translated: CASSPGTSGRAWADTQYF.